This T cell receptor (beta chain) is from a study of blood T cell repertoires in COVID-19. Study-wide background: Acute and convalescent COVID-19 specimens originated in the United States, Italy and Spain. Sources were T cells, B-cell-depleted T cells, or PBMCs; the material itself was cDNA or gDNA.

Authors' data handling: Reference gene primer amplification gave estimated nucleated cell counts. The assay was immunoSEQ multiplex PCR, and TCRdb's table has in-frame clones only and misses some. V and J calls plus clone size are reproduced from that table; the DNA served to infer D and trimming. Of about 92,000 clones listed, 87% are singletons. One Seattle source followed patients from active infection through their disease course. The length of the CDR3 is 12 residues. CDR1 is SQVTM, CDR2 ANQGSEA, per germline. V dropped 7 bases and J dropped 5 bases, with 14 bases sitting between them. The receptor was isolated from an older woman with COVID-19, enrolled during active disease. This chain links TRBV29-1 with TRBJ1-1, with D possibly matching TRBD1 (6 bases). The sample comprised peripheral blood. The CDR3, as DNA: TGCAGCGCCCAAACAGGGAAAACTGAAGCTTTCTTT. Translating it yields CSAQTGKTEAFF.